The entry below describes one TCR beta chain. The table came from immunoSEQ multiplex PCR; TCRdb's copy has only in-frame clones and leaves some out. The sample lists more than 100,000 clones; about 85% were seen once. The V segment lost 1 base and the J segment 6 bases; nucleotides outside the gene matches: 3. Germline V gene lookup returns CDR1 MNHEY and CDR2 SVGAGI. The CDR3 totals 15 residues. This entry comes from a study of T cell responses to AZD1222 COVID-19 vaccine. This rearrangement joins TRBV6-5 to TRBJ2-2; 9 positions agree with TRBD1. This clonotype was obtained from an adult in good health. The sample here was peripheral blood, taken on day 0 of AZD1222 vaccination. The CDR3 bases are TGTGCCAGCAGTTACTTACAGGGGGCTGCCGGGGAGCTGTTTTTT. Its protein product is CASSYLQGAAGELFF.